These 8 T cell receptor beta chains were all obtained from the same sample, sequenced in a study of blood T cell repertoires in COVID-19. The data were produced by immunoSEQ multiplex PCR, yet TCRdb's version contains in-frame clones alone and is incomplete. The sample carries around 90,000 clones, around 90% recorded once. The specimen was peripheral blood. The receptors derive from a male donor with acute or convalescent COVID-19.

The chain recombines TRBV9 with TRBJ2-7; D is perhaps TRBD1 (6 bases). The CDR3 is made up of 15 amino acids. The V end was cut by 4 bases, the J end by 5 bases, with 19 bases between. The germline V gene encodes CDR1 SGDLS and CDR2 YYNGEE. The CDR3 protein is CASSPGVQGNHEQYF. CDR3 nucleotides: TGTGCCAGCAGCCCCGGAGTCCAGGGGAACCACGAGCAGTACTTC.

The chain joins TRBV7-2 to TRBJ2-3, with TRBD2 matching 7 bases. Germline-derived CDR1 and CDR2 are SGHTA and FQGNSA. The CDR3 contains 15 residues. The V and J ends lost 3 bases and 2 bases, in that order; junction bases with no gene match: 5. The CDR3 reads CASSLPSGPTDTQYF. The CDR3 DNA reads TGTGCCAGCAGCTTGCCTAGCGGCCCCACAGATACGCAGTATTTT.

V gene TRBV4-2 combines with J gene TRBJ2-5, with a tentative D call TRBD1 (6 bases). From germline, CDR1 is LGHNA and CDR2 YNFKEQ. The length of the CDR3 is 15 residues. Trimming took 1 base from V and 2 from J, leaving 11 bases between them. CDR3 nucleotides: TGTGCCAGCAGCCAAGGACAAGGGGGACAAGAGACCCAGTACTTC. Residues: CASSQGQGGQETQYF.

DNA for the CDR3: TGTGCCAGCAGCCGGACGGGGGGAAGAACTGGCTACACCTTC. Its translation: CASSRTGGRTGYTF. The chain has TRBV5-8 and TRBJ1-2, with a possible D match to TRBD1 (5 bases). Germline-derived CDR1 and CDR2 are SGHTS and YDEGEE. The ends were cut back, 4 bases at V and 7 bases at J, with 17 bases in the middle. The CDR3 totals 14 residues. Full variable domain (missing parts from reference TRBV5-8 and TRBJ1-2): EAGVTQSPTHLIKTRGQQATLRCSPISGHTSVYWYQQALGLGLQFLLWYDEGEERNRGNFPPRFSGRQFPNYSSELNVNALELEDSALYLCASSRTGGRTGYTFGSGTRLTVV.

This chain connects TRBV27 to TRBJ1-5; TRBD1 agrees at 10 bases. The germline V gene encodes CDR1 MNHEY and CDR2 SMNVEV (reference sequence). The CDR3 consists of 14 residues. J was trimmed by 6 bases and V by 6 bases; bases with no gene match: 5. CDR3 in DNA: TGTGCCAGCAGCCTAGGACAGGGGGGTCAGCCCCAGCATTTT. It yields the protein CASSLGQGGQPQHF.

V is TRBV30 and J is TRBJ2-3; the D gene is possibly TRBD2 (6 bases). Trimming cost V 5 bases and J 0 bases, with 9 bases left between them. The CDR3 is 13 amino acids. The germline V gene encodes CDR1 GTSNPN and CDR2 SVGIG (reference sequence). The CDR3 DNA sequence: TGTGCCTGGGGGGGGAAAAGCACAGATACGCAGTATTTT. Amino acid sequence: CAWGGKSTDTQYF.

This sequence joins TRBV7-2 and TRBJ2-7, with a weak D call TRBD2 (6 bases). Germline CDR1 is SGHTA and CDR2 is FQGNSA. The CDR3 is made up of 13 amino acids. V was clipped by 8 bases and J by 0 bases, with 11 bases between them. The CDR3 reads CASGAGNSYEQYF. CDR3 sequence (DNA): TGTGCCAGCGGGGCGGGGAACTCCTACGAGCAGTACTTC.

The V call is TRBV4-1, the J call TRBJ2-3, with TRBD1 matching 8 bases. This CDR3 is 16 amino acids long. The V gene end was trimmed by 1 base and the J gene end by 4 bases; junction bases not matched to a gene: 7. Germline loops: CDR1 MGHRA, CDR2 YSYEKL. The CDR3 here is CASSQGQGPGADTQYF. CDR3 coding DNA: TGCGCCAGCAGCCAAGGACAGGGGCCCGGCGCAGATACGCAGTATTTT.